The present TCR beta chain was sequenced within a study of blood T cell repertoires in COVID-19. Across the study: T cells, B-cell-depleted T cells, or PBMCs provided the cDNA or gDNA that served as material.

Profiling relied on immunoSEQ multiplex PCR, and the TCRdb table lists in-frame clones only, not all of them. The sample has about 350,000 clones, around nine tenths seen once. Trimming cost V 6 bases and J 6 bases; bases outside gene matches: 1. The CDR3 runs to 12 residues. CDR1 and CDR2 (germline): MGHDK, SYGVNS. V usage is TRBV25-1 and J usage is TRBJ2-2; 7 bases align to TRBD1. Sequencing used peripheral blood. The source of this sequence is a woman between 55 and 75 years old with COVID-19, enrolled during active disease. For the CDR3, the DNA is TGTGCCAGCAGGACAGGGCCCGGGGAGCTGTTTTTT. Its translation: CASRTGPGELFF.